The rows below give T cell receptor beta chains drawn from one sample of a study of shared clonotypes between healthy human individuals. The method was immunoSEQ multiplex PCR; TCRdb's version includes in-frame clones alone and lacks a portion of them. Counted here are about 2.5 million clones, under 95% occurring once; the ten biggest clones make up roughly 0.34%. The sequencing input was naive CD4+ T cells from PBMCs. The source of these receptors is a man between 18 and 29 years old in good health. Some clones in this sample may be carry-over from other donors' samples. The conserved cysteine and the conserved F or W are not part of the CDR3 here.

V: TRBV30
J: TRBJ1-3
CDR3: AWSSGDGNTIY

V: TRBV5-5
J: TRBJ1-2
CDR3: ASSFKDGYT

V: TRBV7-9
J: TRBJ1-2
CDR3: ASSLQPYGYT

V: TRBV21-1
J: TRBJ2-1
CDR3: ASSKGASGLIEGF

V: TRBV27
J: TRBJ1-1
CDR3: ASSLSRENTAAF

V: TRBV7-9
J: TRBJ2-1
CDR3: ASSPLAGASYNEQF

V: TRBV2
J: TRBJ2-1
CDR3: ASKRGQGYNEQF

V: TRBV28
J: TRBJ1-5
CDR3: ASSSNLRVSGNQPQH

V: TRBV6-1
J: TRBJ1-1
CDR3: ASRASRVGEAF

V: TRBV6-5
J: TRBJ2-7
CDR3: ASRSPRQRTYEQY

V: TRBV6-6
J: TRBJ1-1
CDR3: ASSLNRDRNTEAF

V: TRBV6-1
J: TRBJ2-1
CDR3: AIRLGPYNEQF

V: TRBV9
J: TRBJ2-5
CDR3: ASSPRQGRQETQY

V: TRBV25-1
J: TRBJ2-7
CDR3: ASSGPGRSYEQY

V: TRBV5-1
J: TRBJ1-1
CDR3: ASRWTGGPGWTEAF

V: TRBV28
J: TRBJ2-7
CDR3: ASSFVSARQY

V: TRBV2
J: TRBJ1-4
CDR3: ASSAARGLGEKLF

V: TRBV5-6
J: TRBJ2-1
CDR3: ASSLGLDYNEQF

V: TRBV18
J: TRBJ2-7
CDR3: ASSPRTDAYEQY

V: TRBV5-1
J: TRBJ1-3
CDR3: ASSFEQGISSGNTIY

V: TRBV7-9
J: TRBJ2-7
CDR3: ASSLVRGNAYEQY

V: TRBV27
J: TRBJ2-7
CDR3: ASSSRDSSYEQY

V: TRBV2
J: TRBJ2-1
CDR3: ASITGLADNEQF

V: TRBV11-2
J: TRBJ2-7
CDR3: ASSLAATLGGRVAYEQY

V: TRBV6-5
J: TRBJ2-5
CDR3: ASRGREQETQY

V: TRBV5-4
J: TRBJ2-1
CDR3: ASRSSLAGYNEQF

V: TRBV7-8
J: TRBJ2-4
CDR3: ASSRGTGGLLRNIQY

V: TRBV5-1
J: TRBJ2-1
CDR3: ASSLDTDWSYNEQF

V: TRBV4-3
J: TRBJ2-7
CDR3: ASSQVNRGRQQY

V: TRBV7-9
J: TRBJ2-3
CDR3: ASSSTLAGASTDTQY

V: TRBV19
J: TRBJ2-7
CDR3: ASSPGRGPNYEQY

V: TRBV30
J: TRBJ1-2
CDR3: AWRRKPFNYGYT

V: TRBV4-2
J: TRBJ2-3
CDR3: ASSQVSSGRTDTQY

V: TRBV18
J: TRBJ2-2
CDR3: ASSPRYGPNTGELF

V: TRBV5-5
J: TRBJ2-3
CDR3: ASSPATDTQY